This T cell receptor beta chain was identified in a study of a mutant IDH1 vaccine in newly diagnosed glioma. Study-level information: Treated patients showed a male proportion of around 60%, a female proportion of around 40%, and a mean age of around 40 years.

The CDR3 is made up of 16 amino acids. The germline gives CDR1 MNHEY, CDR2 SMNVEV (reference sequence). Between the trimmed V and J ends, which lost 5 bases and 5 bases, there was a span of 21 bases. Profiled with immunoSEQ multiplex PCR; TCRdb holds only in-frame clones, not every one. The repertoire holds 20,000 to 25,000 clones, with 93% as singletons. Regarding time point: baseline, week 1 (first vaccination visit). Treatment indicated: pre-vaccination baseline after standard-of-care therapy. The donors' diagnosis was new WHO grade 3 or 4 astrocytoma that was IDH1-mutant and ATRX-lost. The sequence was obtained from a man aged 35 to 55 with glioma. This chain links TRBV27 with TRBJ2-5, with no clear D. The sample in question was PBMCs, obtained from a glioma patient treated with radiotherapy, temozolomide or both. DNA of the CDR3: TGTGCCAGCAGTCCCGGACCGGGTCGGAAGCTCGAGACCCAGTACTTC. Encoded protein: CASSPGPGRKLETQYF.